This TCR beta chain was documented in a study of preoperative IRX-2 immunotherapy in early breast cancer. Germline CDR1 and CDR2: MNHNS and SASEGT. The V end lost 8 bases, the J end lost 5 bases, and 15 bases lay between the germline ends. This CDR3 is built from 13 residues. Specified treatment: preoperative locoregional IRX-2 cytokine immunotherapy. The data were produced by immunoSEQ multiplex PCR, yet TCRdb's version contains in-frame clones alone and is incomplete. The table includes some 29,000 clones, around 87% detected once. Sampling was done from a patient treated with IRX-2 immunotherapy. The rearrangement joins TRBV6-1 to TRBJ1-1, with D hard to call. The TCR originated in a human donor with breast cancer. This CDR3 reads CASHPSPGTEAFF. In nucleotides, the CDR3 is TGTGCCAGCCACCCTTCCCCGGGGACTGAAGCTTTCTTT.